Here is one T cell receptor beta chain with its context. Germline V gives CDR1 SGHVS, CDR2 FQNEAQ. The CDR3 is 19 amino acids. The ends lost 4 bases at V and 4 bases at J; junction bases unmatched: 17. This record belongs to a study of PD-L1 blockade in urothelial cancer. The repertoire was sequenced with immunoSEQ multiplex PCR; TCRdb's copy has only in-frame clones and lacks some. There are approximately 110,000 clones in the sample; about 85% occur only once, and about 2.6% lies in the top ten. The gene calls are TRBV7-8 and TRBJ2-2; 8 nucleotides match TRBD2. The source material was PBMCs, sampled around atezolizumab (anti-PD-L1) treatment. The clonotype comes from a man aged 50 to 60 with urothelial cancer. The CDR3 loop reads CASSYSGTRNRRGTGELFF. The DNA for the CDR3 is TGTGCCAGCAGCTACTCCGGGACTAGGAACCGGCGGGGCACCGGGGAGCTGTTTTTT. Full variable domain (rest looked up from reference TRBV7-8 and TRBJ2-2): GAGVSQSPRYKVAKRGQDVALRCDPISGHVSLFWYQQALGQGPEFLTYFQNEAQLDKSGLPSDRFFAERPEGSVSTLKIQRTQQEDSAVYLCASSYSGTRNRRGTGELFFGEGSRLTVL.